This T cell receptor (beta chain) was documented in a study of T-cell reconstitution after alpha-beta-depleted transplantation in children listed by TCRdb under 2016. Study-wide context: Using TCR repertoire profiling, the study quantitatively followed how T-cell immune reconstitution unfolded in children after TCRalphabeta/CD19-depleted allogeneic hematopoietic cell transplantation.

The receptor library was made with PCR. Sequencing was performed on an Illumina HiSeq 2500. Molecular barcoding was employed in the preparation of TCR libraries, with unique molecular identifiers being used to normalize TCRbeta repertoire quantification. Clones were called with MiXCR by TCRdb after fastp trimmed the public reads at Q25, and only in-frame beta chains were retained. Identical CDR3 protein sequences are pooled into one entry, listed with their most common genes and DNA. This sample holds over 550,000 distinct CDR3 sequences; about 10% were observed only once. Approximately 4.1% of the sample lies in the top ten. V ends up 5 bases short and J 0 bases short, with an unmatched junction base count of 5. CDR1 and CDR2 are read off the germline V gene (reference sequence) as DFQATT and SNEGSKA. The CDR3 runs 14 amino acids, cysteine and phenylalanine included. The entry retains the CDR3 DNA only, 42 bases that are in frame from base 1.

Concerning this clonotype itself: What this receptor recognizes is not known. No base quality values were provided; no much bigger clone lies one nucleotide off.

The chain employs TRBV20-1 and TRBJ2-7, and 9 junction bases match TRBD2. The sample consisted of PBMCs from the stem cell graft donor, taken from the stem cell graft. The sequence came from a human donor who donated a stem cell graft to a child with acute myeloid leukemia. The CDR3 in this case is CSAPGLATSYEQYF. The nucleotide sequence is TGCAGTGCTCCCGGACTAGCGACCTCCTACGAGCAGTACTTC.